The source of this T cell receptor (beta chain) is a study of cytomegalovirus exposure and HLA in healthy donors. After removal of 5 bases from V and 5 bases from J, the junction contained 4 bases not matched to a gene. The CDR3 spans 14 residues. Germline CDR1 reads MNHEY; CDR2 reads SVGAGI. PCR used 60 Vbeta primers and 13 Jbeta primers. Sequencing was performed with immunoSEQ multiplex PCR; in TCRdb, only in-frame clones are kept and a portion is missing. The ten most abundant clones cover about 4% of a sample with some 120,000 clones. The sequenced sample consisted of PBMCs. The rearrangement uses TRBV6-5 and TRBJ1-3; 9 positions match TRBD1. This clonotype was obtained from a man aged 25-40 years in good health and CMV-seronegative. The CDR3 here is CASSRQGGRNTIYF. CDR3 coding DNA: TGTGCCAGCAGTCGACAGGGGGGACGAAACACCATATATTTT.